This note documents a single T cell receptor (beta chain) sequence. The CDR3 contains 16 residues. Germline loops: CDR1 SGHNT, CDR2 YYREEE (reference sequence). Between the trimmed V and J ends, which lost 4 bases and 6 bases, there was a span of 23 bases. These data belong to a study of cytomegalovirus exposure and HLA in healthy donors. Study overall: The same platform was used for the roughly 130 validation repertoires as for the approximately 630 first-cohort repertoires, as reported in a later analysis.

The table came from immunoSEQ multiplex PCR; TCRdb's copy has only in-frame clones and leaves some out. The sample has 210,000 or so clones, about 91% seen once. Input material: PBMCs. This receptor was taken from a woman between 18 and 29 years old in good health and CMV-seronegative. This chain links TRBV5-4 with TRBJ2-7, with D possibly TRBD2 on 7 matching bases. CDR3 coding DNA: TGTGCCAGCAGCCAGCTTAGGGCAGGGGAGGGTCTCGAGCAGTACTTC. This encodes CASSQLRAGEGLEQYF. The variable domain in full, completed from reference TRBV5-4 and TRBJ2-7, reads ETGVTQSPTHLIKTRGQQVTLRCSSQSGHNTVSWYQQALGQGPQFIFQYYREEENGRGNFPPRFSGLQFPNYSSELNVNALELDDSALYLCASSQLRAGEGLEQYFGPGTRLTVT.